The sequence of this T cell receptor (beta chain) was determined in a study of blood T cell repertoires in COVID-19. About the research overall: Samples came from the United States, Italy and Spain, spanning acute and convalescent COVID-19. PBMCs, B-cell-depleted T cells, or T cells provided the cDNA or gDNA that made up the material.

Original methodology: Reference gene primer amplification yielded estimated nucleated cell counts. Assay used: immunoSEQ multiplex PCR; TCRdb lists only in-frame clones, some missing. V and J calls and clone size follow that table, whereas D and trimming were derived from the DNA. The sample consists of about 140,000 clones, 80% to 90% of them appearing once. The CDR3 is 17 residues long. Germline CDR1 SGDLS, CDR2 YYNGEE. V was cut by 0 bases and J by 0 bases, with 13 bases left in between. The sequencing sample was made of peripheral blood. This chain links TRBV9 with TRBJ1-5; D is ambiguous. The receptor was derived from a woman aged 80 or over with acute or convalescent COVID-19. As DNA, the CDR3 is TGTGCCAGCAGCGTAGGGAGGGCAGACAATAGCAATCAGCCCCAGCATTTT. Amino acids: CASSVGRADNSNQPQHF.